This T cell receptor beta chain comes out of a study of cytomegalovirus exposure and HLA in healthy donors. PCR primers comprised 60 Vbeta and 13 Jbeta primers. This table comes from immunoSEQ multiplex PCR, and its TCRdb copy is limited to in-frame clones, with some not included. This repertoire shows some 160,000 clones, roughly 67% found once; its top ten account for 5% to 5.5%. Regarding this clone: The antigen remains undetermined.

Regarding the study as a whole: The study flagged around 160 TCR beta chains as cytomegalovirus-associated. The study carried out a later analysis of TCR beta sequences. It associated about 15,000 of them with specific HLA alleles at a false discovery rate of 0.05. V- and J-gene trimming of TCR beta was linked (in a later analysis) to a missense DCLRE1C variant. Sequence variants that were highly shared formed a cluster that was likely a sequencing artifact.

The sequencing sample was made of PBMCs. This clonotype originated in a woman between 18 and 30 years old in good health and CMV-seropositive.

This CDR3 reads CASSLEVSSGGYTF. The CDR3 DNA is TGCGCCAGCAGCTTGGAGGTCAGCTCAGGAGGCTACACCTTC. The rearrangement links TRBV5-1 to TRBJ1-2; D is ambiguous. The V gene's germline CDR1 is SGHRS and CDR2 YFSETQ. The CDR3 sequence is 14 residues long. V gave up 0 bases and J gave up 8 bases, with 14 bases separating them.